The rows below give T cell receptor beta chains drawn from one sample of a study of T cell clonotyping in hematopoietic cell transplantation. The method was immunoSEQ multiplex PCR; TCRdb's version includes in-frame clones alone and lacks a portion of them. The table records fewer than 4,500 clones, approximately 96% of them present only once. The material sequenced was peripheral blood mononuclear cells, taken 30 days after allogeneic stem cell transplant. The receptors were sampled from a male patient in his 70s who had an allogeneic stem cell transplant from an unrelated donor, so T cells may come from the graft donor. Some clones in this sample may be carry-over from other donors' samples. The CDR3 runs from the conserved cysteine through the conserved F or W. A D gene is named only where the DNA matches it firmly. Expanded clones get a size class; other rows say once, few or many, or leave the size out.

j_gene | v_gene | abundance | d_gene | CDR3nt | CDR3aa
TRBJ1-5 | TRBV27 | few | - | TGTGCCAGCGCCACAAGGGACCCTAATCAGCCCCAGCATTTT | CASATRDPNQPQHF
TRBJ1-5 | TRBV10-1 | - | - | TGCGCCAGCACCGTCGGTATTTTCCGGGGCCGATTATATCAGCCCCAGCATTTT | CASTVGIFRGRLYQPQHF
TRBJ2-7 | TRBV28 | - | - | TGTGCCAGCAGTTTTCGGCGACGCTACGAGCAGTACTTC | CASSFRRRYEQYF
TRBJ1-5 | TRBV6-6 | - | TRBD1 | TGTGCCAGCAGACCGGGGACAGGGATAAACAATCAGCCCCAGCATTTT | CASRPGTGINNQPQHF
TRBJ2-5 | TRBV5-4 | - | - | TGTGCCAGCAGTCCAGCACAAGAGCAAGAGACCCAGTACTTC | CASSPAQEQETQYF
TRBJ1-4 | TRBV19 | - | - | TGTGCCAGTAGTCCAACAAGGGGGGACCGTAATGAAAAACTGTTTTTT | CASSPTRGDRNEKLFF
TRBJ2-4 | TRBV10-3 | - | - | TGTGCCATCAGTGAGTCGGCGGTCCTACTAGCCAAAAACATTCAGTACTTC | CAISESAVLLAKNIQYF
TRBJ1-1 | TRBV29-1 | - | - | TGCAGCGCCCGGACACACATGAACACTGAAGCTTTCTTT | CSARTHMNTEAFF
TRBJ1-5 | TRBV6-1 | - | - | TGTGCCAGCAGTGAAAGGGTAGTCCAGCCCCAGCATTTT | CASSERVVQPQHF
TRBJ2-1 | TRBV21-1 | - | - | TGTGCCAGCAGCAAAGATTTATCACAGGGTTTCTCCTACAATGAGCAGTTCTTC | CASSKDLSQGFSYNEQFF
TRBJ1-2 | TRBV7-9 | - | TRBD1 | TGTGCCAGCAGCTCGACAGGGTATGGCTACACCTTC | CASSSTGYGYTF
TRBJ2-3 | TRBV21-1 | - | - | TGTGCCAGCAGCAAGCTGCTATTTGGGACAGGGAGGACAGATACGCAGTATTTT | CASSKLLFGTGRTDTQYF
TRBJ2-7 | TRBV2 | - | - | TGTGCCAGCAGTGGGAAACGGCGGGGAACCTACGAGCAGTACTTC | CASSGKRRGTYEQYF
TRBJ1-2 | TRBV2 | - | - | TGTGCCAGCAACACGGGGTTTATGGGGGGCTACACCTTC | CASNTGFMGGYTF
TRBJ2-3 | TRBV29-1 | - | - | TGCAGCGTTGTACGGGGGAATACGCAGTATTTT | CSVVRGNTQYF
TRBJ1-1 | TRBV6-5 | - | - | TGTGCCAGCAGTTTGGGACGGGTGAACACTGAAGCTTTCTTT | CASSLGRVNTEAFF
TRBJ1-1 | TRBV7-2 | - | - | TGTGCCAGCAGAATGAACACTGAAGCTTTCTTT | CASRMNTEAFF
TRBJ1-5 | TRBV10-3 | - | - | TGTGCCATCAGTACAGACGTTCAGCCCCAGCATTTT | CAISTDVQPQHF
TRBJ2-3 | TRBV7-3 | once | TRBD2 | TGTGCCAGCAGCTTATTAGCGGGAGGGGCAGATACGCAGTATTTT | CASSLLAGGADTQYF
TRBJ1-1 | TRBV28 | - | TRBD1 | TGTGCCAGCATCCTGGGGGGGACAGTGGCCGAAGCTTTCTTT | CASILGGTVAEAFF
TRBJ1-6 | TRBV6-6 | - | TRBD1 | TGTGCCAGCAGCGTCCCGGGACAGGCTAATTCACCCCTCCACTTT | CASSVPGQANSPLHF
TRBJ1-2 | TRBV7-8 | - | - | TGTGCCAGCAGCCCCCTCCGGGGGGACTATGGCTACACCTTC | CASSPLRGDYGYTF
TRBJ1-1 | TRBV6-5 | - | - | TGTGCCAGCAGTGCCGGAAGGGGAGGTACTGAAGCTTTCTTT | CASSAGRGGTEAFF
TRBJ1-2 | TRBV28 | - | - | TGTGCCAGCAGTCGTCTCCGTTGGGGTGGCTACACCTTC | CASSRLRWGGYTF
TRBJ1-5 | TRBV7-9 | once | - | TGTGCCAGCAGCTTAGATAGCAGGCCCCAGCATTTT | CASSLDSRPQHF
TRBJ1-4 | TRBV5-1 | - | - | TGCGCCAGCAGCTTGGGACATCGAAACCCTGCAACTAATGAAAAACTGTTTTTT | CASSLGHRNPATNEKLFF
TRBJ1-6 | TRBV28 | - | - | TGTGCCAGCAGCCGCCTGTCCCCTGCACCCCTCCACTTT | CASSRLSPAPLHF
TRBJ2-6 | TRBV7-2 | - | TRBD2 | TGTGCCAGCAGCTTATCGAGCGGGAGGGCTGGGGCCAACGTCCTGACTTTC | CASSLSSGRAGANVLTF
TRBJ2-5 | TRBV6-1 | - | TRBD2 | TGTGCCAGCAGTGAAAGGAGGGGGCTAGCGGGATGGGGAGAGACCCAGTACTTC | CASSERRGLAGWGETQYF
TRBJ2-7 | TRBV5-1 | - | - | TGCGCCAGCAGCTTGAGCAGCAGCTCCTACGAGCAGTACTTC | CASSLSSSSYEQYF
TRBJ2-7 | TRBV13 | - | - | TGTGCCAGCAGCTTACCCGGGCCCTACGAGCAGTACTTC | CASSLPGPYEQYF
TRBJ2-1 | TRBV30 | - | TRBD2 | TGTGCCTGGAGCCGCGGGAGCTGGGGCAACAATGAGCAGTTCTTC | CAWSRGSWGNNEQFF
TRBJ2-1 | TRBV5-4 | - | - | TGTGCCAGCAGCTTGTTTGGGAGTTACAATGAGCAGTTCTTC | CASSLFGSYNEQFF
TRBJ1-1 | TRBV7-9 | - | - | TGTGCCAGCAGACAGTTGAACACTGAAGCTTTCTTT | CASRQLNTEAFF
TRBJ2-3 | TRBV29-1 | - | TRBD2 | TGCAGCGTAGCGGGAGGGGGTGGCACAGATACGCAGTATTTT | CSVAGGGGTDTQYF
TRBJ2-5 | TRBV5-4 | - | TRBD1 | TGTGCCAGCAGCACGGACAGAAACAGGGGGGAGACCCAGTACTTC | CASSTDRNRGETQYF
TRBJ2-7 | TRBV4-2 | once | - | TGTGCCAGCAGCCAAGCGTTATACGGGTCCTACGAGCAGTACTTC | CASSQALYGSYEQYF
TRBJ1-5 | TRBV7-9 | - | TRBD1 | TGTGCCAGCAGCTTCTATACTGGACAGGGGTGGGTTCGGCCCCAGCATTTT | CASSFYTGQGWVRPQHF
TRBJ2-7 | TRBV28 | - | - | TGTGCCAGCAGTCCCCGAAAGACCTACGAGCAGTACTTC | CASSPRKTYEQYF
TRBJ1-1 | TRBV10-2 | - | TRBD1 | TGCGCCAGCAGCGAGACAGGGCCGAACACTGAAGCTTTCTTT | CASSETGPNTEAFF
TRBJ2-7 | TRBV4-1 | once | TRBD2 | TGCGCCAGCAGCCAAGATAGACTAGCGGGGAACTACGAGCAGTACTTC | CASSQDRLAGNYEQYF
TRBJ1-5 | TRBV15 | - | TRBD1 | TGTGCCACCAGCAGTGGATTGGGACAGAGCAATCAGCCCCAGCATTTT | CATSSGLGQSNQPQHF
TRBJ2-3 | TRBV27 | - | TRBD1 | TGTGCCAGCAGTTCTCGGACAGGATCTGCAGATACGCAGTATTTT | CASSSRTGSADTQYF
TRBJ1-1 | TRBV28 | - | - | TGTGCCAGCAGTTCCCCGGGTGCAGCGAACACTGAAGCTTTCTTT | CASSSPGAANTEAFF
TRBJ2-6 | TRBV11-3 | few | - | TGTGCCAGCAGCTTAGATGCGAGACAGGACAGCTCTGGGGCCAACGTCCTGACTTTC | CASSLDARQDSSGANVLTF
TRBJ1-2 | TRBV28 | - | - | TGTGCCAGCGGTTGGGAGAGGGGAATTGGCTACACCTTC | CASGWERGIGYTF
TRBJ1-2 | TRBV7-6 | - | - | TGTGCCAGCAGCGGGCCGGGGAGAAAGACCTATGGCTACACCTTC | CASSGPGRKTYGYTF
TRBJ2-2 | TRBV4-1 | - | - | TGCGCCAGCAGTCTGATTCGAACCGGGGAGCTGTTTTTT | CASSLIRTGELFF
TRBJ1-4 | TRBV5-1 | - | - | TGCGCCAGCAGCTTGCTTGGGACATCGGGTGAAAAACTGTTTTTT | CASSLLGTSGEKLFF
TRBJ2-7 | TRBV9 | - | TRBD1 | TGTGCCAGCAGCCCGGGACAGGGGCCTTATGGGGAGCAGTACTTC | CASSPGQGPYGEQYF
TRBJ2-7 | TRBV5-1 | - | - | TGCGCCAGCAGCCCTGCCCCCCCCCGTCCACTAGGAGGGGTTTCCTACGAGCAGTACTTC | CASSPAPPRPLGGVSYEQYF
TRBJ2-2 | TRBV7-6 | few | TRBD2 | TGTGCCAGCAGCCCCCTGTCTGCCGGACTAGCGGGTAACACCGGGGAGCTGTTTTTT | CASSPLSAGLAGNTGELFF
TRBJ2-5 | TRBV19 | - | TRBD2 | TGTGCCAGTAGTATGCTGGCGGGAGGGCCGGTGGGAGAGACCCAGTACTTC | CASSMLAGGPVGETQYF
TRBJ2-5 | TRBV29-1 | - | - | TGCAGCGGTCTGGACCGGAAGACAGGCGTCGAGACCCAGTACTTC | CSGLDRKTGVETQYF
TRBJ2-3 | TRBV19 | - | - | TGTGCCAGTAGTATGGTGCCGGGAGCTACGCAGTATTTT | CASSMVPGATQYF
TRBJ1-5 | TRBV4-3 | - | TRBD1 | TGCGCCAGCAGCCAGGACAGGGGACAGCCCCAGCATTTT | CASSQDRGQPQHF
TRBJ2-4 | TRBV28 | - | TRBD1 | TGTGCCAGCAGTTTATACGGAGCCGGGACAGGGCAAAACATTCAGTACTTC | CASSLYGAGTGQNIQYF
TRBJ1-2 | TRBV6-6 | - | - | TGTGCCAGCAGTACCTCGACACGCTCCCAAGGGGGCTACACCTTC | CASSTSTRSQGGYTF